The following is a T cell receptor (beta chain) sequence with its context. The CDR3 runs 10 residues. V was cut by 5 bases and J by 8 bases, with 7 bases left in between. Germline CDR1 DFQATT, CDR2 SNEGSKA (reference sequence). These data are taken from a study of shared clonotypes between healthy human individuals. Data came from immunoSEQ multiplex PCR; TCRdb stores just in-frame clones and leaves some out. The sample lists approximately 590,000 clones, around 95% occurring once. Only CD45RO-negative cells positively selected for CCR7 counted as naive CD8 cells, so terminally differentiated effector memory CD45RA+ cells were excluded.

The clonotype comes from a woman between 25 and 40 years old in good health. The chain recombines TRBV20-1 with TRBJ2-1; D possibly corresponds to TRBD1 (6 bases). Sequencing was performed on naive CD8+ T cells sorted from blood. The DNA for the CDR3 is TGCAGTGCTCAGGGGTATGAGCAGTTCTTC. Encoded protein: CSAQGYEQFF.